This passage covers 21 T cell receptor beta chains from one sample sequenced in a study of persistence of HIV-infected CD4 T cells (dated by TCRdb to 2020 to 2022). The sample's treatment or condition label, in plain terms: suppressive antiretroviral therapy. Cells were stimulated with a pool of overlapping HIV-1 Gag 15-mer peptides at 0.95 to 1 ug per peptide per mL. Responding CD4+ T cells were sorted on the basis of upregulation of both CD40 ligand and CD69. These receptors' targets are unknown. The immunoSEQ hsTCRB assay version 4 in survey mode was used to sequence TCRbeta repertoires from genomic DNA. TCRdb took over this immuneACCESS table, retaining in-frame rearrangements with V and J assigned. Such tables are incomplete; in checked studies, under half of the missing clones stem from an unresolved V gene, and the remainder is unexplained. A total of around 24,000 clones appear in this sample, 74% of them only once. The ten largest clones add up to over 1.5% of the sample.

The sequences come from CD4+ T cells sorted from PBMCs after approximately 20-hour stimulation, collected from a patient who received antiretroviral therapy. The sample's cell subset or site label, in plain terms: CD40L+CD69+ CD4 T cells responding to HIV-1 Gag peptides. Receptors were obtained from an adult man with HIV who was CMV-seropositive.

The V and J genes are TRBV5-4 and TRBJ1-2; no clear D. The germline V gene encodes CDR1 SGHNT and CDR2 YYREEE (reference sequence). CDR3 length equals 13 residues. V was clipped by 0 bases and J by 6 bases, with 9 bases between them. The CDR3 DNA sequence: TGTGCCAGCAGCTTGGAGGCGGCCCATGGCTACACCTTC. Protein product: CASSLEAAHGYTF.

This clone has just one count. The chain combines TRBV9 with TRBJ1-6; D uncertain. The germline gives CDR1 SGDLS, CDR2 YYNGEE. The CDR3 runs to 12 residues. The V and J ends lost 4 bases and 7 bases respectively, with 6 bases between them. The CDR3 DNA reads as TGTGCCAGCAGCAGGGAAAATTCACCCCTCCACTTT. Encoded protein: CASSRENSPLHF.

This clone was counted a single time. V usage is TRBV28 and J usage is TRBJ2-1; D is perhaps TRBD1 or TRBD2 (6 bases each). The germline V gene encodes CDR1 MDHEN and CDR2 SYDVKM. The CDR3 has 15 amino acids. The ends were cut back, 5 bases at V and 1 base at J, with 12 bases in the middle. Here the CDR3 reads CASSPGGGSYNEQFF. In DNA, the CDR3 is TGTGCCAGCAGTCCTGGAGGGGGTTCCTACAATGAGCAGTTCTTC.

The rearrangement joins TRBV18 to TRBJ2-4, with 9 bases that match TRBD1. Germline-derived CDR1 and CDR2 are KGHSH and LQKENI. With V trimmed by 5 bases and J by 1 base, 6 bases remained unmatched. This CDR3 is built from 16 residues. CDR3 nucleotides: TGTGCCAGCTCAGAAACAGGGGGCCGGGCCAAAAACATTCAGTACTTC. It translates to CASSETGGRAKNIQYF.

This clone was found once. This sequence joins TRBV7-2 and TRBJ1-2, with 7 positions matching TRBD1. V lost 6 bases, J lost 4 bases, and 11 bases stayed unmatched. CDR3 length equals 15 residues. Germline V CDR1 and CDR2: SGHTA, FQGNSA. The CDR3 DNA reads as TGTGCCAGCAGTTCTGAAGGGGGCCTTATCTATGGCTACACCTTC. Protein sequence: CASSSEGGLIYGYTF. The whole variable domain, filled in from reference TRBV7-2 and TRBJ1-2, reads GAGVSQSPSNKVTEKGKDVELRCDPISGHTALYWYRQSLGQGLEFLIYFQGNSAPDKSGLPSDRFSAERTGGSVSTLTIQRTQQEDSAVYLCASSSEGGLIYGYTFGSGTRLTVV.

This sequence joins TRBV27 and TRBJ2-7; TRBD1 aligns across 7 bases. Per germline, CDR1 MNHEY and CDR2 SMNVEV (reference sequence). The CDR3 loop spans 15 amino acids. J was trimmed by 3 bases and V by 6 bases; bases with no gene match: 11. The CDR3 spells CASRSRQGPRYEQYF. The CDR3 DNA reads TGTGCCAGCAGATCCCGACAGGGACCTCGCTACGAGCAGTACTTC.

The chain joins TRBV6-5 to TRBJ1-1; D perhaps matches TRBD1 (6 bases). V lost 6 bases to trimming and J lost 0 bases, with 14 bases between them. The CDR3 has 15 amino acids. From germline, CDR1 is MNHEY and CDR2 SVGAGI. The DNA of the CDR3 is TGTGCCAGCAGCACAGGGCTGGGGTTGAACACTGAAGCTTTCTTT. It translates to CASSTGLGLNTEAFF.

The chain employs TRBV7-3 and TRBJ2-7, with 9 bases aligning to TRBD2. CDR3 size: 15 residues. J was trimmed by 5 bases and V by 2 bases; bases with no gene match: 7. Per germline, CDR1 SGHTA and CDR2 FQGTGA. The CDR3 region is CASSLASGGPDEQYF. In DNA, the CDR3 is TGTGCCAGCAGCTTAGCCAGCGGGGGGCCAGACGAGCAGTACTTC. Supplemented by reference TRBV7-3 and TRBJ2-7, the full variable domain reads GAGVSQTPSNKVTEKGKYVELRCDPISGHTALYWYRQSLGQGPEFLIYFQGTGAADDSGLPNDRFFAVRPEGSVSTLKIQRTERGDSAVYLCASSLASGGPDEQYFGPGTRLTVT.

The V gene is TRBV28, the J gene TRBJ2-1; 8 bases map to TRBD1. In germline, CDR1 is MDHEN, CDR2 SYDVKM. There are 17 residues in the CDR3. The V and J ends lost 6 bases and 0 bases, in that order; junction bases with no gene match: 10. As DNA, the CDR3 is TGTGCCAGCAGGGCCATGGGACAGGCGCGCTCCTACAATGAGCAGTTCTTC. Encoded protein: CASRAMGQARSYNEQFF.

The CDR3 protein is CAISDPTGIAYEQYF. CDR3 nucleotides: TGTGCCATCAGTGACCCTACAGGGATCGCCTACGAGCAGTACTTC. The V call is TRBV10-3, the J call TRBJ2-7, with D perhaps matching TRBD1 (6 bases). Trimming removed 3 bases from V and 2 bases from J, with 14 bases in between. CDR1 is ENHRY and CDR2 is SYGVKD in the germline V gene. CDR3 size: 15 residues.

This chain joins TRBV6-2 or TRBV6-3 and TRBJ1-2; D gene unclear. V was trimmed by 2 bases and J by 5 bases, leaving 9 bases between them. Germline CDR1 is MNHEY and CDR2 is SVGEGT. The CDR3 consists of 13 residues. This CDR3 reads CASSYVSGYGYTF. The CDR3 nucleotides read TGTGCCAGCAGTTACGTTTCGGGGTATGGCTACACCTTC.

As regards this clone: This specimen includes other DNA sequences encoding the same CDR3. The rearrangement uses TRBV28 and TRBJ1-5, with TRBD1 matching 8 bases. J lost 3 bases, V lost 6 bases, and 7 bases had no gene match. The CDR3 totals 15 residues. Germline CDR1 reads MDHEN; CDR2 reads SYDVKM. As DNA, the CDR3 is TGTGCCAGCAGATTTCGGGACAGGAACAATCAGCCCCAGCATTTT. It yields the protein CASRFRDRNNQPQHF.

This rearrangement joins TRBV5-6 to TRBJ2-7; tentatively, D is TRBD1 (5 bases). The CDR3 runs 15 residues. Germline CDR1 and CDR2: SGHDT and YYEEEE. Trimming shortened V by 3 bases and J by 4 bases, and 17 bases separated the two germline ends. The CDR3 spells CASSSRPAGWYEQYF. DNA for the CDR3: TGTGCCAGCAGCTCGCGCCCGGCAGGGTGGTACGAGCAGTACTTC.

The chain links TRBV6-6 to TRBJ2-3, with D perhaps TRBD1 (5 bases). Trimming removed 5 bases from V and 2 bases from J, with 8 bases in between. There are 13 residues in the CDR3. Germline V gene data show CDR1 as MNHNY and CDR2 as SVGAGI (reference sequence). Written as DNA, the CDR3 is TGTGCCAGCAGTGACAGAAACACAGATACGCAGTATTTT. Amino acid sequence: CASSDRNTDTQYF.

DNA of the CDR3: TGCAGCGTTTACAGGGAGGCCACTGAAGCTTTCTTT. This gives the protein CSVYREATEAFF. The rearrangement joins TRBV29-1 to TRBJ1-1; a possible D gene is TRBD1 (6 bases). Germline values: CDR1 SQVTM, CDR2 ANQGSEA. V lost 5 bases and J lost 4, with 11 bases in between. The CDR3 consists of 12 residues.

The genes are TRBV6-2 or TRBV6-3 and TRBJ1-2; D not resolved. Germline V gene data show CDR1 as MNHEY and CDR2 as SVGEGT. The V and J ends lost 5 bases and 8 bases respectively, with 21 bases between them. The CDR3 length is 15 residues. Here the CDR3 reads CASSRTLEIPRGYTF. For the CDR3, the DNA is TGTGCCAGCAGTCGAACCCTAGAGATTCCGAGAGGCTACACCTTC.

The V call is TRBV11-3, the J call TRBJ2-1; 10 bases agree with TRBD2. Germline CDR1 is SGHNT and CDR2 is YENEEA. V shed 8 bases, J shed 2 bases, and the junction held 15 bases outside the gene matches. This CDR3 has 18 residues. This CDR3 reads CASSSASGGALAYNEQFF. In DNA form, the CDR3 reads TGTGCCAGCTCATCTGCAAGCGGGGGGGCTTTGGCCTACAATGAGCAGTTCTTC.

On this clone itself: Other DNA sequences in the sample encode the same CDR3. The J gene is TRBJ2-5, the V gene TRBV4-1, with 7 nucleotides matching TRBD2. V shed 4 bases and J 5 bases; nucleotides not matched to a gene: 7. This CDR3 comprises 14 residues. Germline loops: CDR1 MGHRA, CDR2 YSYEKL. CDR3 in amino acids: CASSPLAGEETQYF. The CDR3 nucleotides read TGCGCCAGCAGCCCCCTGGCGGGGGAGGAGACCCAGTACTTC.

The chain has TRBV9 and TRBJ2-1; 11 bases are a match to TRBD2. CDR1 SGDLS and CDR2 YYNGEE come from the germline V gene. CDR3 length equals 18 residues. Unmatched junction bases numbered 8, after V lost 1 base and J lost 2 bases. The CDR3 nucleotides are TGTGCCAGCAGCGTAAACCCCGAGACTAGCGGGGCCTACAATGAGCAGTTCTTC. Protein: CASSVNPETSGAYNEQFF.

The V gene is TRBV3-1 (or the pseudogene TRBV3-2), the J gene TRBJ2-1; 7 nucleotides line up with TRBD2. The CDR3 covers 16 residues. J gave up 4 bases and V 4 bases, and 10 bases lay outside the gene matches. CDR1 LGHDT and CDR2 YNNKEL come from the germline V gene (reference sequence). For the CDR3, the DNA is TGTGCCAGCAGCCCGCAACACTTGGGAGGGTACAATGAGCAGTTCTTC. Its translation: CASSPQHLGGYNEQFF.

The CDR3 sequence is CASRDPGGPYEQYF. The CDR3, as DNA: TGTGCCAGCAGAGATCCCGGGGGACCCTACGAGCAGTACTTC. The chain joins TRBV2 to TRBJ2-7; D may be TRBD2 (6 bases). The CDR3 contains 14 residues. Germline CDR1 reads SNHLY; CDR2 reads FYNNEI. V lost 6 bases to trimming and J lost 2 bases, with 14 bases between them.